Listed below are T cell receptor beta chains from one sample, sequenced in a study of PD-1 blockade in classical Hodgkin lymphoma. Some clones are missing from TCRdb's copy, which holds only in-frame ones; the method was immunoSEQ multiplex PCR. The data contain over 90,000 clones, 89% of them seen just once; the ten biggest clones take up about 11%. The sample consisted of peripheral blood mononuclear cells (PBMCs), taken before the second cycle of nivolumab. These receptors all come from a human donor with classical Hodgkin lymphoma. The CDR3 runs from the conserved cysteine through the conserved F or W. A D gene is named only where the DNA matches it firmly. Expanded clones are given a class, and other clones once, few, many or no size at all.

TRBJ2-7 | TRBV7-9 | - | - | TGTGCCAGCAGCCCAGGGACCCTCTACTACGAGCAGTACTTC | CASSPGTLYYEQYF
TRBJ1-1 | TRBV7-9 | TRBD1 | - | TGTGCCAGCAGCCTAAATTCAGGGGGCACTGAAGCTTTCTTT | CASSLNSGGTEAFF
TRBJ2-4 | TRBV5-1 | - | - | TGCGCCAGCAGCTTGGAGTGGGCAGGGAAAAACATTCAGTACTTC | CASSLEWAGKNIQYF
TRBJ2-7 | TRBV28 | - | once | TGTGCCAGCCAAGATGGGGTGCGAGCCTACGAGCAGTACTTC | CASQDGVRAYEQYF
TRBJ2-3 | TRBV19 | TRBD2 | - | TGTGCCAGTAGTATTGGACTAGCGGGCACAGATACGCAGTATTTT | CASSIGLAGTDTQYF
TRBJ1-2 | TRBV6-5 | TRBD1 | - | TGTGCCAGCAGTTTCCGACAGGGCGGCTATGGCTACACCTTC | CASSFRQGGYGYTF
TRBJ1-3 | TRBV6-1 | - | - | TGTGCCAGCAGTGAGGGCCTCCACCACGGGGCGCAAGGAAACACCATATATTTT | CASSEGLHHGAQGNTIYF
TRBJ2-5 | TRBV7-8 | - | - | TGTGCCAGCGCCCCGACTACCCTACAAGAGACCCAGTACTTC | CASAPTTLQETQYF
TRBJ2-2 | TRBV7-2 | - | few | TGTGCCAGCAGCTTAGGGGGACTCCTTGGGGCCGGGGAGCTGTTTTTT | CASSLGGLLGAGELFF
TRBJ2-3 | TRBV5-1 | TRBD1 | - | TGCGCCAGCGCCGCAGGACAGGGACTGAACACAGATACGCAGTATTTT | CASAAGQGLNTDTQYF
TRBJ2-2 | TRBV30 | TRBD2 | - | TGTGCCTGGAGTTACAAGCTCCCGGGGGGTACCGGGGAGCTGTTTTTT | CAWSYKLPGGTGELFF
TRBJ1-2 | TRBV27 | TRBD1 | - | TGTGCCACCCGACAGGGAATAAGTGGCTACACCTTC | CATRQGISGYTF
TRBJ2-5 | TRBV7-9 | - | - | TGTGCCAGCAGCTTAAGAGGAGGCGAAGAGACCCAGTACTTC | CASSLRGGEETQYF
TRBJ2-2 | TRBV10-1 | - | - | TGCGCCAGCAGTCCACAGAAGAACACCGGGGAGCTGTTTTTT | CASSPQKNTGELFF
TRBJ2-2 | TRBV5-1 | TRBD2 | - | TGCGCCAGCAGCCCGGGGGGGCCGTCCGGGGAGCTGTTTTTT | CASSPGGPSGELFF
TRBJ2-1 | TRBV19 | - | - | TGTGCCAGTAGTCGGACCGGGACCGGTAGAAGTAATGAGCAGTTCTTC | CASSRTGTGRSNEQFF
TRBJ2-7 | TRBV2 | - | - | TGTGCCAGCAGTGAAGGGTTCTACGAGCAGTACTTC | CASSEGFYEQYF
TRBJ1-5 | TRBV28 | TRBD1 | few | TGTGCCAGCAGGTCGACAGGGGGCTATCAGCCCCAGCATTTT | CASRSTGGYQPQHF
TRBJ2-7 | TRBV29-1 | - | - | TGCAGCGCCTCTAGGGCGGGCGATGGATACGAGCAGTACTTC | CSASRAGDGYEQYF
TRBJ1-1 | TRBV5-1 | - | - | TGCGCCAGCAGCTTGGGGGCAGAGGCTTTCTTT | CASSLGAEAFF
TRBJ2-1 | TRBV11-2 | - | - | TGTGCCAGCAGCTTAGGCCTGAACAATGAGCAGTTCTTC | CASSLGLNNEQFF
TRBJ2-7 | TRBV11-2 | TRBD1 | - | TGTGCCAGCAGACGGACAGGGGTCCACGAGCAGTACTTC | CASRRTGVHEQYF
TRBJ1-5 | TRBV2 | TRBD1 | - | TGTGCCAGCAGGGGGACAGGGGGCGGCAATCAGCCCCAGCATTTT | CASRGTGGGNQPQHF
TRBJ1-4 | TRBV19 | TRBD1 | - | TGTGCCAGTACCCCCTTGGGCGGACAGGGGACTGAAAAACTGTTTTTT | CASTPLGGQGTEKLFF
TRBJ2-1 | TRBV7-6 | - | - | TGTGCCAGCAGCTTACCGGCGGGGTTCTCCTACAATGAGCAGTTCTTC | CASSLPAGFSYNEQFF
TRBJ2-3 | TRBV7-9 | - | - | TGTGCCAGCAGCCCCCAAGAGGGAGGTGCGGCAGATACGCAGTATTTT | CASSPQEGGAADTQYF
TRBJ2-3 | TRBV5-4 | - | - | TGTGCCAGCAGCCTGGGGGGGGCGGGCACAGATACGCAGTATTTT | CASSLGGAGTDTQYF
TRBJ1-5 | TRBV18 | - | - | TGTGCCAGCTCACCACCGGGCGGCAATCAGCCCCAGCATTTT | CASSPPGGNQPQHF
TRBJ1-1 | TRBV5-6 | TRBD1 | - | TGTGCCAGCAGCTTCAGGGGGCGCGGGAACACTGAAGCTTTCTTT | CASSFRGRGNTEAFF
TRBJ2-1 | TRBV6-1 | - | - | TGTGCCAGCAGACGACCAAACTCCTACAATGAGCAGTTCTTC | CASRRPNSYNEQFF
TRBJ2-7 | TRBV11-1 | - | - | TGTGCCAGCAGCCGGGGGACTGACTCCTACGAGCAGTACTTC | CASSRGTDSYEQYF
TRBJ1-5 | TRBV15 | - | - | TGTGCCACCAGCAGAGAGTTGGACAGTCTGAATCAGCCCCAGCATTTT | CATSRELDSLNQPQHF
TRBJ2-1 | TRBV4-2 | - | once | TGTGCCAGCAGCCAAGATCGGCCGGAAGAGCAGTTCTTC | CASSQDRPEEQFF
TRBJ1-6 | TRBV7-9 | - | - | TGTGCCAGCAGCTTAGAACGACGGGCCCTCCACTTT | CASSLERRALHF
TRBJ1-2 | TRBV4-2 | TRBD1 | - | TGTGCCAGCAGCCCCGGGACAGGGGGTTCCTATGGCTACACCTTC | CASSPGTGGSYGYTF
TRBJ1-6 | TRBV7-6 | - | once | TGTGCCAGCAGCTTAGGGGCCTATAATTCACCCCTCCACTTT | CASSLGAYNSPLHF
TRBJ2-3 | TRBV7-6 | TRBD1 | - | TGTGCCAGCAGCTTAGGGGACAGGGGTGGGACAGATACGCAGTATTTT | CASSLGDRGGTDTQYF
TRBJ2-5 | TRBV11-2 | TRBD1 | - | TGTGCCAGCAGCTCCGGGACAGGGCTTCGAGAGACCCAGTACTTC | CASSSGTGLRETQYF
TRBJ2-7 | TRBV6-5 | TRBD1 | few | TGTGCCAGCAGTTACAACAGGGGGCTCTCAGAGCAGTACTTC | CASSYNRGLSEQYF
TRBJ2-7 | TRBV28 | - | - | TGTGCCAGCAGTTTCAAGGGGTGGAGGGGATGGACTCGGGGGGAGCAGTACTTC | CASSFKGWRGWTRGEQYF
TRBJ2-1 | TRBV30 | TRBD2 | - | TGTGCCTGGAGTGTTGGACTAGGGTTGAATGAGCAGTTCTTC | CAWSVGLGLNEQFF
TRBJ1-6 | TRBV28 | - | - | TGTGCCAGCAGTTTAAAAGCCAGGGTGCTTTATTCACCCCTCCACTTT | CASSLKARVLYSPLHF
TRBJ2-2 | TRBV19 | - | once | TGTGCCAGTATAAGGCTCCCCCCCACCGGGGAGCTGTTTTTT | CASIRLPPTGELFF
TRBJ2-1 | TRBV9 | - | - | TGTGCCAGCAGTGGAGCTGGAAATTACAATGAGCAGTTCTTC | CASSGAGNYNEQFF
TRBJ1-2 | TRBV30 | - | - | TGTGCCTGGAAGCCCGGAGATGCAGTTAACTATGGCTACACCTTC | CAWKPGDAVNYGYTF
TRBJ2-6 | TRBV5-1 | - | - | TGCGCCAGCAGCTTGGCCTTTGGCTCTGGGGCCAACGTCCTGACTTTC | CASSLAFGSGANVLTF
TRBJ2-2 | TRBV4-1 | TRBD2 | - | TGCGCCAGCAGCCCGAAACCGACTAGCGTGGAGGACACCGGGGAGCTGTTTTTT | CASSPKPTSVEDTGELFF
TRBJ2-1 | TRBV11-3 | TRBD1 | - | TGTGCCAGCAGCCGGACAGGGAATGAGCAGTTCTTC | CASSRTGNEQFF
TRBJ2-7 | TRBV30 | TRBD2 | - | TGTGCCTGGAGAGGTGGGACTAGCGGGATTGGGGTCTACGAGCAGTACTTC | CAWRGGTSGIGVYEQYF